A single sample gave rise to the 12 T cell receptor beta chains below, sequenced in a study of Ad26.COV2.S vaccination and SARS-CoV-2 variants. The method was immunoSEQ multiplex PCR; TCRdb's version includes in-frame clones alone and lacks a portion of them. The profile shows approximately 300,000 clones, roughly 80% of them singletons. The treatment denotes: 15 to 20 received Ad26.COV2.S at low or high dose, single or two shots; 5 received placebo; per-sample allocation not given. The samples were gathered on day 63 after the first injection of vaccine or placebo. This material consisted of peripheral blood, taken in a trial of Ad26.COV2.S vaccine versus placebo. Source of these receptors: a person between 18 and 60 years old who received the Ad26.COV2.S COVID-19 vaccine or a placebo.

The rearrangement joins TRBV24-1 to TRBJ1-2, with D maybe TRBD1 (6 bases). There are 12 residues in the CDR3. V was trimmed by 7 bases and J by 4 bases, leaving 9 bases between them. Per the germline V gene, CDR1 is KGHDR and CDR2 is SFDVKD. CDR3 DNA sequence: TGTGCCACCAGGGACAGCTTCTATGGCTACACCTTC. This translates into CATRDSFYGYTF.

The genes are TRBV10-3 and TRBJ2-1; tentative D call: TRBD1 (5 bases). Trimming cost V 8 bases and J 4 bases, with 15 bases left between them. Germline loops: CDR1 ENHRY, CDR2 SYGVKD. The CDR3 loop spans 14 amino acids. The CDR3 reads CAIRPTAQYNEQFF. DNA for the CDR3: TGTGCCATCCGCCCGACAGCACAGTACAATGAGCAGTTCTTC.

This clone appeared once. For the CDR3, the DNA is TGCAGTGCTAGTACCGGGCCTAATGAAAAACTGTTTTTT. Its translation is CSASTGPNEKLFF. The chain has TRBV20-1 and TRBJ1-4; no clear D. From germline, CDR1 is DFQATT and CDR2 SNEGSKA (reference sequence). The ends were cut back, 3 bases at V and 3 bases at J, with 8 bases in the middle. The CDR3 length is 13 residues.

The V gene is TRBV7-2, the J gene TRBJ1-1, with TRBD1 as a possible D gene (5 bases). The CDR3 sequence is 13 residues long. V gave up 5 bases and J gave up 4 bases, with 11 bases separating them. Per germline, CDR1 SGHTA and CDR2 FQGNSA. The CDR3, as DNA: TGTGCCAGCAGCGAACAGGTGCGCACTGAAGCTTTCTTT. The encoded protein is CASSEQVRTEAFF.

This chain links TRBV11-3 with TRBJ1-2; D possibly corresponds to TRBD1 (5 bases). V lost 5 bases and J lost 2, with 15 bases in between. CDR1 and CDR2 (germline): SGHNT, YENEEA. The CDR3 is 15 residues long. CDR3 amino acids: CASSRRDLPNYGYTF. CDR3 bases: TGTGCCAGCAGCCGAAGGGACCTTCCGAACTATGGCTACACCTTC.

The genes are TRBV27 and TRBJ2-4; no clear D gene. The CDR3 covers 13 residues. Deletions cut 2 bases from V and 13 bases from J, with 15 bases between. The V gene's germline CDR1 is MNHEY and CDR2 SMNVEV (reference sequence). As DNA, the CDR3 is TGTGCCAGCAGTTTAGTCAGGTGGCCGCCACAGTACTTC. Translated: CASSLVRWPPQYF.

The chain joins TRBV3-1 (or the pseudogene TRBV3-2) to TRBJ1-3; D gene uncertain. The germline V gene encodes CDR1 LGHDT and CDR2 YNNKEL (reference sequence). V was shortened by 2 bases and J by 0 bases, with 11 bases between the two germline ends. This CDR3 is 16 amino acids long. The DNA for the CDR3 is TGTGCCAGCAGCCAATCTTCGGGGTACTCTGGAAACACCATATATTTT. Its protein is CASSQSSGYSGNTIYF.

The chain carries TRBV29-1 and TRBJ2-1; 15 bases map to TRBD2. The length of the CDR3 is 21 residues. V gave up 1 base and J gave up 6 bases; unmatched junction bases: 19. Germline-derived CDR1 and CDR2 are SQVTM and ANQGSEA. The CDR3 nucleotides are TGCAGCGTTGAAGGTATACCGGGACTAGCGGGGGGAACACGCAACCTCAATGAGCAGTTCTTC. Translating it yields CSVEGIPGLAGGTRNLNEQFF.

This rearrangement joins TRBV24-1 to TRBJ2-7; D not certain. Looked up from germline, CDR1 is KGHDR and CDR2 is SFDVKD. This CDR3 spans 12 amino acids. V gave up 3 bases and J gave up 7 bases, with 9 bases separating them. The CDR3 DNA reads as TGTGCCACCAGTGATCCTGGAAGGGAGCAGTACTTC. This translates into CATSDPGREQYF.

The rearrangement links TRBV4-2 to TRBJ2-7; D is perhaps TRBD1 (6 bases). Germline values: CDR1 LGHNA, CDR2 YNFKEQ. V was cut by 5 bases and J by 1 base, with 24 bases left in between. The CDR3 has 18 amino acids. The CDR3 region is CASSESFGEGVLSYEQYF. The CDR3 nucleotides are TGTGCCAGCAGCGAAAGTTTCGGAGAGGGGGTCCTTTCCTACGAGCAGTACTTC.

The chain combines TRBV19 with TRBJ2-5, with 9 bases matching TRBD2. Unmatched junction bases numbered 3, after V lost 3 bases and J lost 1 base. The CDR3 consists of 15 residues. Germline CDR1 LNHDA, CDR2 SQIVND (reference sequence). Here the CDR3 reads CASSILAGPQETQYF. The CDR3 nucleotides are TGTGCCAGTAGTATTCTAGCGGGGCCCCAAGAGACCCAGTACTTC. The whole variable domain, filled in from reference TRBV19 and TRBJ2-5, reads DGGITQSPKYLFRKEGQNVTLSCEQNLNHDAMYWYRQDPGQGLRLIYYSQIVNDFQKGDIAEGYSVSREKKESFPLTVTSAQKNPTAFYLCASSILAGPQETQYFGPGTRLLVL.

In the case of this clone: The sample carries other DNA sequences with the same CDR3. This chain connects TRBV9 to TRBJ1-1; unclear D gene. Germline-derived CDR1 and CDR2 are SGDLS and YYNGEE. The CDR3 is made up of 13 amino acids. V was shortened by 0 bases and J by 1 base, with 4 bases between the two germline ends. CDR3 sequence reads: CASSVAWNTEAFF. CDR3 coding DNA: TGTGCCAGCAGCGTAGCCTGGAACACTGAAGCTTTCTTT.